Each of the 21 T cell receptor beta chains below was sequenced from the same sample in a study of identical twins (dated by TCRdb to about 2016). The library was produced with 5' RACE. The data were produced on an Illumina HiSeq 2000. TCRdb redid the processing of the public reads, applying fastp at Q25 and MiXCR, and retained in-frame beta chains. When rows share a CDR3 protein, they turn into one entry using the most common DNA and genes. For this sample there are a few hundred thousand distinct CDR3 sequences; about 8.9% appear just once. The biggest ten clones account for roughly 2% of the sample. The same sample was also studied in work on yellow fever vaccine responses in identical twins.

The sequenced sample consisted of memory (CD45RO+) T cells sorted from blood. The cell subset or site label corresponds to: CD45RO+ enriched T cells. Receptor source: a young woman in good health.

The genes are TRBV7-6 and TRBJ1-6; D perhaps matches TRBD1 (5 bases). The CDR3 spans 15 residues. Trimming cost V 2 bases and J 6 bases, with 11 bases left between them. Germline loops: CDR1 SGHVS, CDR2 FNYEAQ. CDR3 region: CASSLSGQGNSPLHF. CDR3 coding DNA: TGTGCCAGCAGCTTATCGGGGCAGGGTAATTCACCCCTCCACTTT.

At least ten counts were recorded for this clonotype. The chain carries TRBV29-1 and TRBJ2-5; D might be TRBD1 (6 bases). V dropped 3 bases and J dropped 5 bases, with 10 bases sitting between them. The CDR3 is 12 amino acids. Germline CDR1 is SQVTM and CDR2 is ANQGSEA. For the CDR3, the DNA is TGCAGCGTTGACAGGGGTACGGAGACCCAGTACTTC. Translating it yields CSVDRGTETQYF.

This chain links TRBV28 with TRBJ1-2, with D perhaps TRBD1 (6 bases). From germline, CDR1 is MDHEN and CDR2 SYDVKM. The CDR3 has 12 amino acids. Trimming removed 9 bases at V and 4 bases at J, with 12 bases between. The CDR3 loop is CASQQGPYGYTF. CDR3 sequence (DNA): TGTGCCAGTCAGCAGGGGCCCTATGGCTACACCTTC.

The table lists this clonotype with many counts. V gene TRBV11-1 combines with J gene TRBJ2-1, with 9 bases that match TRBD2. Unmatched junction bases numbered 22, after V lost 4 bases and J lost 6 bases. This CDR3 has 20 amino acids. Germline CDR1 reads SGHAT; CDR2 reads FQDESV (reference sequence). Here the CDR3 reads CASSSSSGRGGPTSLNEQFF. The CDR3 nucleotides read TGTGCCAGCAGCTCCAGCTCCGGGCGGGGGGGCCCAACATCCCTCAATGAGCAGTTCTTC.

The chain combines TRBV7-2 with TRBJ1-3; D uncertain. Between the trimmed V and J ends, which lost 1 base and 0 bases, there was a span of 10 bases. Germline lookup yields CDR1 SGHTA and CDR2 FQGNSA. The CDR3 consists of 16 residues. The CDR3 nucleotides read TGTGCCAGCAGCTTAGAACGCAGAAGCTCTGGAAACACCATATATTTT. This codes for CASSLERRSSGNTIYF.

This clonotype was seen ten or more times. CDR3 DNA: TGCGCCAGCAGCTTGACCAGGGGGGAAGAGACCCAGTACTTC. This encodes CASSLTRGEETQYF. This rearrangement joins TRBV5-1 to TRBJ2-5; D is possibly TRBD1 (7 bases). The germline V gene has CDR1 SGHRS and CDR2 YFSETQ. V lost 1 base to trimming and J lost 3 bases, with 10 bases between them. CDR3 size: 14 residues.

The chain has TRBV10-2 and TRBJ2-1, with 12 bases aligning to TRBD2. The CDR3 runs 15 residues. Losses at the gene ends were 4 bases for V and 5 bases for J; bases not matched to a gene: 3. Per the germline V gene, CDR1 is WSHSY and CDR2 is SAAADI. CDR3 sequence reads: CASSARTSGNNEQFF. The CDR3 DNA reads TGCGCCAGCAGTGCACGGACTAGCGGGAACAATGAGCAGTTCTTC.

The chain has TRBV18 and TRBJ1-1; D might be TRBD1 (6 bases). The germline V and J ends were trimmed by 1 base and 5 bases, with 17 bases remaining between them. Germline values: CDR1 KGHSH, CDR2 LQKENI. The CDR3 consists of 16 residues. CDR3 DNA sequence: TGTGCCAGCTCACCACTTCTCTCCGAGGGGGGGACTGAAGCTTTCTTT. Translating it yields CASSPLLSEGGTEAFF.

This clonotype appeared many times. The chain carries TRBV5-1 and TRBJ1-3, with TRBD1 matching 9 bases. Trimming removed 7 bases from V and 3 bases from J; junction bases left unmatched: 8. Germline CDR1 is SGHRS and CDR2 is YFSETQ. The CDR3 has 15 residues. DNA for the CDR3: TGCGCCAGCCGGACAGGGGAATTGAGTGGAAACACCATATATTTT. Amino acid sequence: CASRTGELSGNTIYF. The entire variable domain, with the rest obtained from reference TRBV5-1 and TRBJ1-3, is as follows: KAGVTQTPRYLIKTRGQQVTLSCSPISGHRSVSWYQQTPGQGLQFLFEYFSETQRNKGNFPGRFSGRQFSNSRSEMNVSTLELGDSALYLCASRTGELSGNTIYFGEGSWLTVV.

DNA of the CDR3: TGCGCCAGCAGCTTATCCGGGACAGCAACAGGTTTAAATGAAAAACTGTTTTTT. Translated: CASSLSGTATGLNEKLFF. This chain connects TRBV5-1 to TRBJ1-4, with 7 positions matching TRBD1. Trimming took 2 bases from V and 5 from J; bases not matched to a gene: 15. Germline loops: CDR1 SGHRS, CDR2 YFSETQ. The CDR3 totals 18 residues.

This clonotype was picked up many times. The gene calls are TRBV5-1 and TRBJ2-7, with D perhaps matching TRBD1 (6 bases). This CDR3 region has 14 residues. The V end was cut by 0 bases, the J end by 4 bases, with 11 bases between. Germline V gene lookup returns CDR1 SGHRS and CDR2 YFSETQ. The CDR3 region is CASSLVQGSYEQYF. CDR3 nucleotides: TGCGCCAGCAGCTTGGTACAGGGTTCATACGAGCAGTACTTC.

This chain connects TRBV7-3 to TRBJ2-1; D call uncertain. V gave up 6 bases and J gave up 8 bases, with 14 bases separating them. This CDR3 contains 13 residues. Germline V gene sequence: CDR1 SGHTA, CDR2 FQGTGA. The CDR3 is CASSSAPRDEQFF. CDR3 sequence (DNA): TGTGCCAGCAGTTCAGCCCCCCGTGATGAGCAGTTCTTC.

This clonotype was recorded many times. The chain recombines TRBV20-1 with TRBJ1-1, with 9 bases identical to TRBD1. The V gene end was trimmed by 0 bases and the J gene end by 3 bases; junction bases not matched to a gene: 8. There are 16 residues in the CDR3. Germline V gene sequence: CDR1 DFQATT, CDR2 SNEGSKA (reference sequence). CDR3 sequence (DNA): TGCAGTGCTAGAGAGGGACAGGGTGGGTACTACACTGAAGCTTTCTTT. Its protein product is CSAREGQGGYYTEAFF.

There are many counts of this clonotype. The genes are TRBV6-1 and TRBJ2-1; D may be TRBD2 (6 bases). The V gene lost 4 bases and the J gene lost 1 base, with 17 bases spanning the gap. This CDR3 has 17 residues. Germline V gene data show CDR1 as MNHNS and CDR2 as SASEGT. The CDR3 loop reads CASSAYPGEKSYNEQFF. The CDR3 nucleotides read TGTGCCAGCAGTGCCTACCCGGGGGAGAAATCCTACAATGAGCAGTTCTTC.

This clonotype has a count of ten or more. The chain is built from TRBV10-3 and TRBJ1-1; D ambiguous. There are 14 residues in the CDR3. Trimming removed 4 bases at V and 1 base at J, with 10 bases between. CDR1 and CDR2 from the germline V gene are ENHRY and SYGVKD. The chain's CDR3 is CAISVKVGNTEAFF. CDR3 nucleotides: TGTGCCATCAGTGTGAAGGTGGGGAACACTGAAGCTTTCTTT.

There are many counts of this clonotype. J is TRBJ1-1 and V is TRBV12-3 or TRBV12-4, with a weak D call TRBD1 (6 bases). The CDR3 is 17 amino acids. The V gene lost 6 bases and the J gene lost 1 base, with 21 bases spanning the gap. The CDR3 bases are TGTGCCAGCAGACCCTGGGGGCAGGGCTATCCGAACACTGAAGCTTTCTTT. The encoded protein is CASRPWGQGYPNTEAFF.

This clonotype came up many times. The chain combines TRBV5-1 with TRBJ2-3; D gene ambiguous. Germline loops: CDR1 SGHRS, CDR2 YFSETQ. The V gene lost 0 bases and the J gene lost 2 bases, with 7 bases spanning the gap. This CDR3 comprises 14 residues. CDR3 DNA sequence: TGCGCCAGCAGCTTGGGGCGGACCACAGATACGCAGTATTTT. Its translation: CASSLGRTTDTQYF.

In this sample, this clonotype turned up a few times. As DNA, the CDR3 is TGTGCCAGCTCACCGTTGATTACTGACACTGAAGCTTTCTTT. As protein: CASSPLITDTEAFF. V gene TRBV18 combines with J gene TRBJ1-1; D gene unclear. Germline V lookup: CDR1 KGHSH, CDR2 LQKENI. CDR3 length: 14 amino acids. Trimming stripped 3 bases from V and 3 bases from J, with 11 bases between.

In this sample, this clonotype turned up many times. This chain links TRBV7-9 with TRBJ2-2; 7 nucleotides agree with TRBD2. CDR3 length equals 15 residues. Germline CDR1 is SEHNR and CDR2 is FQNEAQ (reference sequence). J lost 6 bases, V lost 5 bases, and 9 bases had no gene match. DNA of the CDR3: TGTGCCAGCAGCCGGACTAGTTATTCTCCCGGGGAGCTGTTTTTT. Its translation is CASSRTSYSPGELFF.

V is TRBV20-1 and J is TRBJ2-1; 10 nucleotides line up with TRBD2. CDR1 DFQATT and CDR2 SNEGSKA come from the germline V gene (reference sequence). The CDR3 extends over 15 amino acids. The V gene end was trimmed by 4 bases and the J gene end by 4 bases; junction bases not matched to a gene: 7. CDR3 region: CSATSTSGIYNEQFF. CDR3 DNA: TGCAGTGCTACCTCCACTAGCGGGATTTACAATGAGCAGTTCTTC.

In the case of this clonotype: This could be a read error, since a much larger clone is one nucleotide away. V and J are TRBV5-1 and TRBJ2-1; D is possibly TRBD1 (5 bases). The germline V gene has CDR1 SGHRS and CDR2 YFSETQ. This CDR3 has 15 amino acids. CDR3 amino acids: CASSFSGSGDSEQCF. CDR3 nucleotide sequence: TGCGCCAGCAGCTTTTCAGGGTCTGGAGATAGTGAGCAGTGCTTC.